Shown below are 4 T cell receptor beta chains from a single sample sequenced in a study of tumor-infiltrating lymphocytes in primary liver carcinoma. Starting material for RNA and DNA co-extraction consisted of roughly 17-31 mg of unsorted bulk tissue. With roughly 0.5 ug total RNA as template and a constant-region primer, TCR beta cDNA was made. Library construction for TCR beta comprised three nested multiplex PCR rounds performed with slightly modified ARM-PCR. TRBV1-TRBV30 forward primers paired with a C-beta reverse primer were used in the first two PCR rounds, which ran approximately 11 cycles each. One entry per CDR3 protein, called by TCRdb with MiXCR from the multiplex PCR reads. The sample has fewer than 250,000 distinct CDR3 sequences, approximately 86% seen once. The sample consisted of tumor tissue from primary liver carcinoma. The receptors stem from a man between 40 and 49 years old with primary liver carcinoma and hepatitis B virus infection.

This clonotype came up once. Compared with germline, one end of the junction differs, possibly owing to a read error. CDR3 residues: CASSREAGRVGDTKYF. The CDR3 nucleotides read TGTGCAAGCAGCCGGGAAGCTGGGAGGGTCGGAGATACGAAGTATTTT. The rearrangement uses TRBV11-2 and TRBJ2-3; 7 bases agree with TRBD2. The CDR3 length is 16 residues. Per germline, CDR1 SGHAT and CDR2 FQNNGV.

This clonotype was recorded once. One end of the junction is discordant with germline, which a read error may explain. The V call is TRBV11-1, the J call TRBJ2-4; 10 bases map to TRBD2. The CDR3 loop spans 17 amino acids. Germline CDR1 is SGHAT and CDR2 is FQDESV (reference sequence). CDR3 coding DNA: TGTGCCAGCAGTTTTCCCGGCACTAGCGGGACCAAAAACATTCAACACTTC. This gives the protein CASSFPGTSGTKNIQHF.

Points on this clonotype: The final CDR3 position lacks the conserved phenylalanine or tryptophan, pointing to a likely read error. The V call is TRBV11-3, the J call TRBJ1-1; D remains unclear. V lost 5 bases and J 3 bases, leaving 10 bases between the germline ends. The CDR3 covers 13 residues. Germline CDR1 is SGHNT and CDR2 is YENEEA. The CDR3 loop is CASSLAEHTEAFL. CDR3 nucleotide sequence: TGTGCCAGCAGCCTTGCAGAGCACACTGAAGCTTTCCTT.

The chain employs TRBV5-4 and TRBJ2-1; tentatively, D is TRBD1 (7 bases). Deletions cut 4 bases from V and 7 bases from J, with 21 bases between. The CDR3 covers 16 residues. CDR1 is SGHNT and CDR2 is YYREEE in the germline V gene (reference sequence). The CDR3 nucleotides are TGTGCCAGCAGCCCTGGCGGAGGGGGCTATATGAATGAGCAGTTCTTC. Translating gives CASSPGGGGYMNEQFF.